Listed below are T cell receptor beta chains from one sample, sequenced in a study of T cells after posttransplantation cyclophosphamide. Here immunoSEQ multiplex PCR was the method, and the copy in TCRdb shows in-frame clones only, minus some. The data show roughly 20,000 clones, with around 90% seen just once and about 7.9% held by the top ten. Sequenced material: PBMCs, taken after an allogeneic stem cell transplant with a calcineurin inhibitor and methotrexate. These receptors originate from a female patient between 50 and 60 years old who received an allogeneic stem cell transplant from an unrelated donor, was CMV-positive, and had chronic GVHD only. Some T cells may have originated in the graft donor. Each CDR3 is given with its conserved first and last residue. Fields, in order: J gene, V gene, D gene, clone size, CDR3 protein, CDR3 DNA. The D gene is left open where the match is weak. Only part of the rows carry a size: once, few, many, or a class if the clone is expanded.

j_call: TRBJ2-7
v_call: TRBV11-2
d_call: -
clone_size: few
cdr3_aa: CASSFRVFYEQYF
cdr3_nt: TGTGCCAGCAGCTTTCGGGTTTTCTACGAGCAGTACTTC

j_call: TRBJ1-5
v_call: TRBV2
d_call: -
clone_size: -
cdr3_aa: CASSEVGGGNQPQHF
cdr3_nt: TGTGCCAGCAGTGAAGTAGGGGGGGGGAATCAGCCCCAGCATTTT

j_call: TRBJ2-7
v_call: TRBV28
d_call: TRBD1
clone_size: -
cdr3_aa: CASSSADRGWSEQYF
cdr3_nt: TGTGCCAGCAGCTCCGCAGACAGGGGTTGGAGCGAGCAGTACTTC

j_call: TRBJ1-1
v_call: TRBV5-1
d_call: TRBD1
clone_size: -
cdr3_aa: CASSTGQENTEAFF
cdr3_nt: TGCGCCAGCAGCACGGGACAGGAGAACACTGAAGCCTTCTTT

j_call: TRBJ2-7
v_call: TRBV10-3
d_call: -
clone_size: few
cdr3_aa: CAISEGLSSYEQYF
cdr3_nt: TGTGCCATCAGTGAGGGACTCAGCTCCTACGAGCAGTACTTC

j_call: TRBJ2-5
v_call: TRBV5-1
d_call: -
clone_size: -
cdr3_aa: CASSQTGLETQYF
cdr3_nt: TGCGCCAGCAGCCAAACAGGGCTCGAGACCCAGTACTTC

j_call: TRBJ2-7
v_call: TRBV28
d_call: TRBD1
clone_size: -
cdr3_aa: CASRVSRGRQYF
cdr3_nt: TGTGCCAGCAGAGTATCTAGGGGGCGGCAGTACTTC

j_call: TRBJ2-3
v_call: TRBV30
d_call: -
clone_size: -
cdr3_aa: CAWNAILTDTQYF
cdr3_nt: TGTGCCTGGAATGCGATTCTCACAGATACGCAGTATTTT

j_call: TRBJ1-2
v_call: TRBV7-3
d_call: -
clone_size: -
cdr3_aa: CASTDFVYGYTF
cdr3_nt: TGTGCCAGCACCGACTTTGTCTATGGCTACACCTTC

j_call: TRBJ1-6
v_call: TRBV5-1
d_call: -
clone_size: few
cdr3_aa: CASSSDGPSTRSPLHF
cdr3_nt: TGCGCCAGCAGCTCCGACGGGCCCTCAACTAGATCACCCCTCCACTTT

j_call: TRBJ2-7
v_call: TRBV29-1
d_call: TRBD1
clone_size: once
cdr3_aa: CSVQDRGSYEQYF
cdr3_nt: TGCAGCGTTCAGGACAGGGGGAGTTACGAGCAGTACTTC

j_call: TRBJ1-1
v_call: TRBV10-3
d_call: -
clone_size: -
cdr3_aa: CAIRTGEMGEAFF
cdr3_nt: TGTGCCATCAGAACGGGAGAAATGGGTGAAGCTTTCTTT

j_call: TRBJ1-2
v_call: TRBV5-1
d_call: -
clone_size: -
cdr3_aa: CASSLNRVELDGYTF
cdr3_nt: TGCGCCAGCAGCTTAAACAGGGTAGAGTTGGATGGCTACACCTTC

j_call: TRBJ2-2
v_call: TRBV27
d_call: -
clone_size: -
cdr3_aa: CASSLGRVTGELFF
cdr3_nt: TGTGCCAGCAGTTTAGGCAGGGTCACCGGGGAGCTGTTTTTT

j_call: TRBJ1-2
v_call: TRBV7-9
d_call: -
clone_size: -
cdr3_aa: CASSSHNPGANYGYTF
cdr3_nt: TGTGCCAGCAGCTCCCATAACCCGGGGGCTAACTATGGCTACACCTTC

j_call: TRBJ2-3
v_call: TRBV18
d_call: -
clone_size: -
cdr3_aa: CASSPGIPLGSPDTQYF
cdr3_nt: TGTGCCAGCTCACCAGGTATCCCCCTCGGTAGCCCAGATACGCAGTATTTT

j_call: TRBJ2-7
v_call: TRBV13
d_call: TRBD2
clone_size: -
cdr3_aa: CASRRGGRAGYEQYF
cdr3_nt: TGTGCCAGCAGACGGGGAGGGAGGGCCGGGTACGAGCAGTACTTC

j_call: TRBJ2-3
v_call: TRBV28
d_call: TRBD2
clone_size: -
cdr3_aa: CASSSGGRVSTDTQYF
cdr3_nt: TGTGCCAGCAGTTCGGGAGGTAGGGTCAGCACAGATACGCAGTATTTT

j_call: TRBJ2-1
v_call: TRBV5-4
d_call: -
clone_size: -
cdr3_aa: CASSLGGQNYNEQFF
cdr3_nt: TGTGCCAGCAGCTTGGGCGGACAGAACTACAATGAGCAGTTCTTC

j_call: TRBJ2-1
v_call: TRBV7-9
d_call: TRBD2
clone_size: once
cdr3_aa: CASSSGLAVLGSYNEQFF
cdr3_nt: TGTGCCAGCAGCTCGGGACTAGCGGTCCTAGGCTCCTACAATGAGCAGTTCTTC

j_call: TRBJ2-1
v_call: TRBV6-5
d_call: -
clone_size: -
cdr3_aa: CASSSIAATYNEQFF
cdr3_nt: TGTGCCAGCAGTTCAATAGCGGCCACCTACAATGAGCAGTTCTTC

j_call: TRBJ1-1
v_call: TRBV19
d_call: TRBD1
clone_size: -
cdr3_aa: CASSMGRGRKYTEAFF
cdr3_nt: TGTGCCAGTAGTATGGGCAGGGGGCGAAAGTACACTGAAGCTTTCTTT

j_call: TRBJ1-2
v_call: TRBV25-1
d_call: TRBD1
clone_size: -
cdr3_aa: CASSETGRLGGYTF
cdr3_nt: TGTGCCAGCAGTGAGACAGGGCGGCTAGGTGGCTACACCTTC

j_call: TRBJ2-7
v_call: TRBV6-5
d_call: TRBD1
clone_size: -
cdr3_aa: CASSDRQGSYEQYF
cdr3_nt: TGTGCCAGCAGTGACCGACAGGGATCCTACGAGCAGTACTTC

j_call: TRBJ2-7
v_call: TRBV5-1
d_call: TRBD1
clone_size: -
cdr3_aa: CASSTRGPAYEQYF
cdr3_nt: TGCGCCAGCAGCACGAGGGGGCCTGCATACGAGCAGTACTTC

j_call: TRBJ1-6
v_call: TRBV5-1
d_call: -
clone_size: -
cdr3_aa: CASSPIGGGSPLHF
cdr3_nt: TGCGCCAGCAGCCCCATTGGGGGCGGCTCACCCCTCCACTTT

j_call: TRBJ2-1
v_call: TRBV7-2
d_call: TRBD2
clone_size: -
cdr3_aa: CASSLSRLAGPNEQFF
cdr3_nt: TGTGCCAGCAGCTTGAGTAGGCTAGCGGGACCCAATGAGCAGTTCTTC

j_call: TRBJ2-7
v_call: TRBV5-4
d_call: TRBD1
clone_size: -
cdr3_aa: CASSRPGQGYDEQYF
cdr3_nt: TGTGCCAGCAGCCGCCCGGGACAGGGGTACGACGAGCAGTACTTC

j_call: TRBJ2-1
v_call: TRBV6-1
d_call: -
clone_size: -
cdr3_aa: CASSEDSGSYNEQFF
cdr3_nt: TGTGCCAGCAGTGAAGATAGCGGTTCCTACAATGAGCAGTTCTTC

j_call: TRBJ1-5
v_call: TRBV4-3
d_call: -
clone_size: -
cdr3_aa: CASSPRAGDNQPQHF
cdr3_nt: TGCGCCAGCAGCCCAAGAGCAGGCGACAATCAGCCCCAGCATTTT

j_call: TRBJ2-2
v_call: TRBV6-5
d_call: -
clone_size: -
cdr3_aa: CASSPGWNTGELFF
cdr3_nt: TGTGCCAGCAGCCCAGGCTGGAACACCGGGGAGCTGTTTTTT

j_call: TRBJ1-1
v_call: TRBV18
d_call: -
clone_size: -
cdr3_aa: CASSPLGRTEAFF
cdr3_nt: TGTGCCAGCTCACCATTGGGCCGCACTGAAGCTTTCTTT

j_call: TRBJ2-7
v_call: TRBV7-9
d_call: TRBD1
clone_size: -
cdr3_aa: CASSPGTVVYEQYF
cdr3_nt: TGTGCCAGCAGCCCCGGGACAGTAGTCTACGAGCAGTACTTC

j_call: TRBJ2-3
v_call: TRBV7-9
d_call: TRBD2
clone_size: once
cdr3_aa: CASIHWDYQTRTDTQYF
cdr3_nt: TGTGCCAGCATCCATTGGGACTACCAAACGCGCACAGATACGCAGTATTTT

j_call: TRBJ2-3
v_call: TRBV4-1
d_call: TRBD1
clone_size: few
cdr3_aa: CASSQGIRGPPTQYF
cdr3_nt: TGCGCCAGCAGCCAAGGGATCAGGGGGCCCCCTACGCAGTATTTT

j_call: TRBJ1-2
v_call: TRBV5-1
d_call: -
clone_size: -
cdr3_aa: CASSIDRRDYGYTF
cdr3_nt: TGCGCCAGCAGCATAGACAGGCGAGACTATGGCTACACCTTC

j_call: TRBJ2-3
v_call: TRBV29-1
d_call: -
clone_size: -
cdr3_aa: CSVAPSRTDTQYF
cdr3_nt: TGCAGCGTTGCTCCTAGCCGCACAGATACGCAGTATTTT